This TCR beta chain was recorded in a study of blood T cell repertoires in COVID-19. Assay used: immunoSEQ multiplex PCR; TCRdb lists only in-frame clones, some missing. Of roughly 150,000 clones listed, 76% are singletons. Per the germline V gene, CDR1 is ENHRY and CDR2 is SYGVKD. This CDR3 has 17 amino acids. V lost 7 bases to trimming and J lost 0 bases, with 21 bases between them. Sequencing was performed on peripheral blood. The sequence was obtained from a woman of 80 years or more with acute or convalescent COVID-19. This chain uses TRBV10-3 with TRBJ1-1; D is uncertain. Here the CDR3 reads CAITMGRIATLNTEAFF. The DNA of the CDR3 is TGTGCCATCACCATGGGCAGGATCGCCACGTTGAACACTGAAGCTTTCTTT.